The next 6 T cell receptor beta chains were all read from a single sample in a study of spatial heterogeneity in lung cancer. Time point in this sample: sample taken at primary tumor resection. No cells were sorted before sequencing. The whole RNA sequenced was extracted from tumor, nontumor lung or frozen PBMC. TCRdb independently ran MiXCR on the 5' RACE reads; one entry per CDR3 protein. The table has 5,100 or so distinct CDR3 sequences, more than 25% seen once. The sample in question was PBMCs, obtained at surgery. The source of these receptors is a male donor with early-stage non-small cell lung cancer.

This clonotype is medium-sized (0.01 to 0.1%) in the sample. The rearrangement links TRBV6-4 to TRBJ2-3, with a weak D call TRBD2 (6 bases). This CDR3 is built from 15 residues. Germline V gives CDR1 MRHNA, CDR2 SNTAGT. Trimming left V 2 bases short and J 4 bases short, with 13 bases between. CDR3 protein: CASSDTSWGSDTQYF. CDR3 nucleotides: TGTGCCAGCAGTGACACTAGCTGGGGGTCAGATACGCAGTATTTT.

Within the sample, this clonotype is medium-sized (0.01 to 0.1%). This chain links TRBV5-1 with TRBJ2-5; D unresolved. The length of the CDR3 is 11 residues. In germline, CDR1 is SGHRS, CDR2 YFSETQ. The V gene lost 4 bases and the J gene lost 1 base, with 2 bases spanning the gap. CDR3 loop: CASSVQETQYF. CDR3 DNA sequence: TGCGCCAGCAGCGTCCAAGAGACCCAGTACTTC.

This clonotype has more than one count but fewer than ten. This chain links TRBV7-8 with TRBJ2-1; D is unresolved. This CDR3 region has 13 residues. V lost 5 bases, J lost 2 bases, and 7 bases lay in between. CDR1 is SGHVS, CDR2 FQNEAQ, per germline. CDR3 sequence reads: CASSLDAYNEQFF. For the CDR3, the DNA is TGTGCCAGCAGCCTTGACGCCTACAATGAGCAGTTCTTC.

This clonotype was picked up many times. The genes are TRBV11-3 and TRBJ2-3; D not resolved. In germline, CDR1 is SGHNT, CDR2 YENEEA. Trimming removed 1 base at V and 4 bases at J, with 3 bases between. This CDR3 spans 12 amino acids. CDR3 protein: CASSLVSDTQYF. The CDR3 coding sequence is TGTGCCAGCAGCTTAGTCTCAGATACGCAGTATTTT.

This clonotype is classed as medium-sized. The V gene is TRBV28, the J gene TRBJ2-7; TRBD1 agrees at 7 bases. Germline CDR1 MDHEN, CDR2 SYDVKM. The CDR3 is 15 amino acids. V shed 5 bases and J 3 bases; nucleotides not matched to a gene: 10. CDR3 sequence (DNA): TGTGCCAGCAGTCCCTTTGATACAGGGGTCTACGAGCAGTACTTC. As protein: CASSPFDTGVYEQYF.

This clonotype was picked up many times. This chain joins TRBV6-1 and TRBJ2-5; perhaps TRBD2 as D (6 bases). V lost 3 bases and J 0 bases, leaving 14 bases between the germline ends. This CDR3 is built from 16 residues. The germline V gene has CDR1 MNHNS and CDR2 SASEGT. CDR3 in DNA: TGTGCCAGCAGTGATCGACTGGGGACTTACCAAGAGACCCAGTACTTC. The encoded protein is CASSDRLGTYQETQYF.